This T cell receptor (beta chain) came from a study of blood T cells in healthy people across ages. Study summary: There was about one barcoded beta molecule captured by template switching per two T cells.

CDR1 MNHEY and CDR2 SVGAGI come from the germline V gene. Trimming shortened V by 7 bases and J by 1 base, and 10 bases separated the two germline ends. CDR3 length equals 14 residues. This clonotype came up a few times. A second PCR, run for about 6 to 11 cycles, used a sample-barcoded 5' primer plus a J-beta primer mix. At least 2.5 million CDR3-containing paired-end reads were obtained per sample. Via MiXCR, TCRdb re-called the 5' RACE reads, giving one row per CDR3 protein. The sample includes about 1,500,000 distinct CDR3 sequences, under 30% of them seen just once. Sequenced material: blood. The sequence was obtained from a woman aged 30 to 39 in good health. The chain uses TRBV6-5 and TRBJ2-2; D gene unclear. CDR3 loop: CASTREENTGELFF. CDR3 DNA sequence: TGTGCCAGCACCCGAGAGGAGAACACCGGGGAGCTGTTTTTT.